This T cell receptor (beta chain) is drawn from a study of blood T cell repertoires in COVID-19. Study in general: Samples taken during acute and convalescent COVID-19 were collected in the United States, Italy and Spain. From T cells, B-cell-depleted T cells, or PBMCs came the material, which was cDNA or gDNA.

In the original workflow: Quantification of nucleated cells was approximated via reference gene primer amplification. Sequenced by immunoSEQ multiplex PCR; TCRdb stores in-frame clones only, minus some. V and J calls and clone size follow that table, whereas D and trimming were derived from the DNA. The sample shows fewer than 350,000 clones, around 85% of them seen only once. While infection was still active, Seattle patients were enrolled and then followed longitudinally. V was pared by 4 bases and J by 5 bases, with 11 bases between. Germline-derived CDR1 and CDR2 are SNHLY and FYNNEI. This CDR3 is 13 amino acids long.

Specimen: peripheral blood. This chain uses TRBV2 with TRBJ1-2; D remains unclear. This TCR came from a woman aged 25 to 45 with COVID-19, enrolled during active disease. DNA for the CDR3: TGTGCCAGCAGTGCTGGCCCGAGGTATGGCTACACCTTC. It encodes CASSAGPRYGYTF.